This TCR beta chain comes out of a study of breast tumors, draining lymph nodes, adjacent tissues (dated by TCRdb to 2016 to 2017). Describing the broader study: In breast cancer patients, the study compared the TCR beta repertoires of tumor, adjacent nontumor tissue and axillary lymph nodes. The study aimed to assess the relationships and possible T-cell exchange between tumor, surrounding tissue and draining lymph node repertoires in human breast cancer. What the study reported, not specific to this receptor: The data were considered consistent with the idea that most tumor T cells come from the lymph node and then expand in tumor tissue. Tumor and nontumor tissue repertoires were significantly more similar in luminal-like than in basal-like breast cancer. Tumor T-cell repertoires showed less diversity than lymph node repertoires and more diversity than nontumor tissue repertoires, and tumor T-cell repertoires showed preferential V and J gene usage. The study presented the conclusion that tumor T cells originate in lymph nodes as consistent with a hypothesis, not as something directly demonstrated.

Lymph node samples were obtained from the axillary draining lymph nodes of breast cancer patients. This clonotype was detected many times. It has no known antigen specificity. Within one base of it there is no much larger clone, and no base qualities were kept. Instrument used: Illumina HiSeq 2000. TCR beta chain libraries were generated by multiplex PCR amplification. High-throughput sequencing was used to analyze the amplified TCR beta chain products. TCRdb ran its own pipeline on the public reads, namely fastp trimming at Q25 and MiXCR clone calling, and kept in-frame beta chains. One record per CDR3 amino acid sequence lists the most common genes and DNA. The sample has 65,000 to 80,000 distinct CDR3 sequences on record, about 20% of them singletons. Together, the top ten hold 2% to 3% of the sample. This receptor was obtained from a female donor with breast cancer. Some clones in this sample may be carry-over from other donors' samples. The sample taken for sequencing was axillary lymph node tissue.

This receptor has the CDR3 CATGQGKNSPLHF. The sequence in DNA is TGTGCCACCGGACAGGGCAAGAATTCACCCCTCCACTTT. Rearrangement joined TRBV6-2 or TRBV6-3 to TRBJ1-6; 8 bases in the middle match TRBD1. At the junction V is shortened by 10 bases and J by 7 bases; bases outside the gene matches: 6. The germline V gene encodes CDR1 MNHEY and CDR2 SVGEGT. Measured from the cysteine to the phenylalanine, the CDR3 is 13 residues long. Of all the DNA, just the CDR3 is kept, 39 bases in frame from base 1.